What follows are 8 T cell receptor beta chains derived from one specimen sequenced in a study of cytomegalovirus exposure and HLA in healthy donors. In the PCR, 60 Vbeta and 13 Jbeta primers were used. Sequencing used immunoSEQ multiplex PCR; TCRdb keeps in-frame clones, though not all of them. The top ten clones hold roughly 1.4% of a sample with 150,000 or so clones, around 77% of them seen once. The sequenced material came from PBMCs. The origin of the receptors is a man aged 40-49 years in good health and CMV-seronegative.

The J gene is TRBJ2-2, the V gene TRBV9, with D unclear. In germline, CDR1 is SGDLS, CDR2 YYNGEE. This CDR3 has 15 residues. The V and J ends lost 0 bases and 0 bases respectively, with 6 bases between them. This CDR3 reads CASSVEPTNTGELFF. The DNA for the CDR3 is TGTGCCAGCAGCGTAGAGCCGACGAACACCGGGGAGCTGTTTTTT.

This clone appeared a single time. The chain joins TRBV5-1 to TRBJ2-5; 7 bases align to TRBD1. Germline V lookup: CDR1 SGHRS, CDR2 YFSETQ. The length of the CDR3 is 16 residues. Losses at the gene ends were 1 base for V and 2 bases for J; bases not matched to a gene: 8. The CDR3 DNA reads as TGCGCCAGCAGCTTGTCCGGGACAGCCAAACAAGAGACCCAGTACTTC. This encodes CASSLSGTAKQETQYF.

CDR3 DNA: TGCAGCTCCCAGGGGGCAGGGTCGAAGGTACGGACTGAAGCTTTCTTT. Amino acids: CSSQGAGSKVRTEAFF. The rearrangement uses TRBV29-1 and TRBJ1-1; 8 bases map to TRBD1. The CDR3 has 16 residues. With V trimmed by 8 bases and J by 5 bases, 19 bases remained unmatched. In germline, CDR1 is SQVTM, CDR2 ANQGSEA.

This rearrangement joins TRBV6-5 to TRBJ1-1, with TRBD1 matching over 7 bases. CDR1 and CDR2 from the germline V gene are MNHEY and SVGAGI. The CDR3 consists of 15 residues. J was trimmed by 5 bases and V by 2 bases; bases with no gene match: 8. CDR3 DNA sequence: TGTGCCAGCAGTTACAAGACAGGGTGGGATACTGAAGCTTTCTTT. Protein: CASSYKTGWDTEAFF.

This chain joins TRBV28 and TRBJ2-7, with D possibly TRBD1 on 5 matching bases. V was trimmed by 10 bases and J by 0 bases, leaving 10 bases between them. Per germline, CDR1 MDHEN and CDR2 SYDVKM. This CDR3 is built from 12 residues. CDR3 residues: CATRQSSYEQYV. Here the CDR3 DNA reads TGTGCCACCCGACAGAGCTCCTACGAGCAGTACGTC.

V and J are TRBV7-6 and TRBJ1-1, with no clear D. V gave up 5 bases and J gave up 5 bases, with 15 bases separating them. Germline V lookup: CDR1 SGHVS, CDR2 FNYEAQ. The CDR3 has 14 amino acids. The CDR3 sequence is CASSRTQTGTEAFF. Here the CDR3 DNA reads TGTGCCAGCAGCCGGACTCAAACCGGGACTGAAGCTTTCTTT.

This chain connects TRBV2 to TRBJ2-7; 9 bases agree with TRBD1. Per the germline V gene, CDR1 is SNHLY and CDR2 is FYNNEI. The CDR3 loop spans 15 amino acids. V was clipped by 3 bases and J by 7 bases; unmatched bases: 10. CDR3 DNA: TGTGCCAGCAGTGAGTTGGACAGGGGAGTTGGGGAGCAGTACTTC. As protein: CASSELDRGVGEQYF.

The chain carries TRBV18 and TRBJ2-7; 11 bases are shared with TRBD1. V shed 1 base and J 7 bases; nucleotides not matched to a gene: 9. Germline V gene data show CDR1 as KGHSH and CDR2 as LQKENI. The CDR3 is 16 residues long. The CDR3 region has the DNA TGTGCCAGCTCACCACTCGGGGACAGGGGGTCTTGGGAGCAGTACTTC. Translated: CASSPLGDRGSWEQYF.